This entry features one T cell receptor (beta chain) sequence. CDR1 is SGHTA, CDR2 FQGNSA, per germline. CDR3 length: 15 residues. V was trimmed by 3 bases and J by 4 bases, leaving 15 bases between them. The entry originates in a study of shared clonotypes between healthy human individuals. Replicate PCRs from sorted subsets contained about 0.2 ug DNA, which is some 30,000 T cell genomes. Method: immunoSEQ multiplex PCR; TCRdb's copy keeps in-frame clones and lacks some. The data contain more than 2 million clones, approximately 94% of them seen just once; the ten biggest clones take up roughly 0.13%.

The chain joins TRBV7-2 to TRBJ1-2; TRBD1 is a possible D gene (5 bases). The source material was naive CD4+ T cells sorted from blood. The sample's subset: CD45RA+ positively selected. The TCR originated in a man aged 18 to 30 in good health. The CDR3 loop is CASSLADRGLYGYTF. CDR3 sequence (DNA): TGTGCCAGCAGCTTGGCTGACCGGGGCCTCTATGGCTACACCTTC.